This T cell receptor beta chain is drawn from a study of T cell repertoires in cytomegalovirus infection. Study details: Public TCR beta signatures marked donors with CMV infection and the matching HLA. Study findings and constraints: HLA-C-restricted, CMV-specific TCR beta clonotypes were dominant ex vivo.

This clonotype has a count of ten or more. Its antigen remains unidentified. The junction shows a germline mismatch at one end, possibly a read error. TCRdb analysed the reads with MiXCR anew, one entry per CDR3 protein. The sample holds around 550,000 distinct CDR3 sequences, about 25% seen once. This receptor was identified in a human donor in good health (CMV status not recorded). Some clones in this sample may be carry-over from other donors' samples. Sequencing was carried out using PBMCs.

This CDR3 is CASSRGVAERSRHF. The DNA for the CDR3 is TGTGCCAGCAGTCGCGGGGTCGCAGAGCGGTCGAGGCACTTC. The rearrangement links TRBV7-2 to TRBJ2-7, with a weak D call TRBD2 (6 bases). The CDR3 runs to 14 residues. Germline CDR1 is SGHTA and CDR2 is FQGNSA. The full variable domain, with the rest looked up from reference TRBV7-2 and TRBJ2-7, is GAGVSQSPSNKVTEKGKDVELRCDPISGHTALYWYRQSLGQGLEFLIYFQGNSAPDKSGLPSDRFSAERTGGSVSTLTIQRTQQEDSAVYLCASSRGVAERSRHFGPGTRLTVT.